One sample yielded the 10 T cell receptor beta chains listed below, sequenced in a study of technical replicates of blood from a handful of donors. Sequencing was performed with immunoSEQ multiplex PCR; in TCRdb, only in-frame clones are kept and a portion is missing. The profile shows about 73,000 clones, 93% of them singletons. Sequenced input: T cells isolated from PBMCs. The receptor set was obtained from a human donor in good health.

The chain uses TRBV9 and TRBJ2-7; 8 nucleotides line up with TRBD1. Unmatched junction bases numbered 6, after V lost 2 bases and J lost 2 bases. Germline-derived CDR1 and CDR2 are SGDLS and YYNGEE. The CDR3 is 15 residues long. This CDR3 is CASSVQTGAAYEQYF. The CDR3 nucleotides are TGTGCCAGCAGCGTCCAGACAGGGGCCGCCTACGAGCAGTACTTC.

The chain links TRBV27 to TRBJ1-5; no clear D. V was cut by 1 base and J by 7 bases, with 8 bases left in between. Germline loops: CDR1 MNHEY, CDR2 SMNVEV (reference sequence). The CDR3 covers 13 residues. The CDR3 loop reads CASSLLGRQPQHF. The CDR3 coding sequence is TGTGCCAGCAGTTTATTGGGCCGGCAGCCCCAGCATTTT.

The chain carries TRBV5-8 and TRBJ2-5; the match to TRBD1 covers 8 bases. V shed 4 bases and J 4 bases; nucleotides not matched to a gene: 9. The CDR3 totals 15 residues. Germline CDR1 and CDR2: SGHTS and YDEGEE. In nucleotides, the CDR3 is TGTGCCAGCAGCCTCGGACAGGGTTCCCCAGAGACCCAGTACTTC. Protein sequence: CASSLGQGSPETQYF. The variable domain in full, with the rest retrieved from reference TRBV5-8 and TRBJ2-5, is EAGVTQSPTHLIKTRGQQATLRCSPISGHTSVYWYQQALGLGLQFLLWYDEGEERNRGNFPPRFSGRQFPNYSSELNVNALELEDSALYLCASSLGQGSPETQYFGPGTRLLVL.

The chain joins TRBV5-1 to TRBJ2-1; D unresolved. Germline assignment: CDR1 SGHRS and CDR2 YFSETQ. The V and J ends lost 1 base and 0 bases respectively, with 11 bases between them. The CDR3 loop spans 16 amino acids. In nucleotides, the CDR3 is TGCGCCAGCAGCTTGAGTGGGCAGAGCTCCTACAATGAGCAGTTCTTC. Its protein product is CASSLSGQSSYNEQFF.

Concerning this clone: At one end the junction does not follow the germline gene, possibly because of a read error. The chain uses TRBV7-9 and TRBJ2-7; 9 nucleotides match TRBD1. The germline gives CDR1 SEHNR, CDR2 FQNEAQ (reference sequence). This CDR3 contains 14 residues. In DNA form, the CDR3 reads TGTGCCAGCAGCTTGGGGACAGGGTCCTTCGAGCAGTACTTC. Its translation: CASSLGTGSFEQYF.

The CDR3 sequence: CASSEVRLAVYNEQFF. Here the CDR3 DNA reads TGTGCCAGCAGTGAAGTAAGACTAGCGGTTTACAATGAGCAGTTCTTC. The rearrangement uses TRBV2 and TRBJ2-1; 9 bases match TRBD2. Losses at the gene ends were 1 base for V and 4 bases for J; bases not matched to a gene: 5. The length of the CDR3 is 16 residues. Germline CDR1 and CDR2: SNHLY and FYNNEI.

This chain's CDR3 is CASSIGTGASTDTQYF. The DNA of the CDR3 is TGTGCCAGCAGCATTGGGACTGGGGCTAGCACAGATACGCAGTATTTT. The J gene is TRBJ2-3, the V gene TRBV5-6; D is perhaps TRBD2 (6 bases). With 4 bases removed from V and 0 bases from J, the gap between germline ends came to 15 bases. CDR1 is SGHDT and CDR2 is YYEEEE in the germline V gene. CDR3 length: 16 residues. Filled out from reference TRBV5-6 and TRBJ2-3, the complete variable domain reads DAGVTQSPTHLIKTRGQQVTLRCSPKSGHDTVSWYQQALGQGPQFIFQYYEEEERQRGNFPDRFSGHQFPNYSSELNVNALLLGDSALYLCASSIGTGASTDTQYFGPGTRLTVL.

The chain joins TRBV6-5 to TRBJ1-2; TRBD1 agrees at 7 bases. Germline trimming cut 6 bases from V and 3 bases from J; bases unmatched to any gene: 7. The CDR3 loop spans 14 amino acids. Germline V gene sequence: CDR1 MNHEY, CDR2 SVGAGI. DNA of the CDR3: TGTGCCAGCAGGACCCAGGGGGGCGACTATGGCTACACCTTC. Translating it yields CASRTQGGDYGYTF.

The chain is built from TRBV5-1 and TRBJ2-5; TRBD2 agrees at 8 bases. V shed 0 bases, J shed 4 bases, and the junction held 8 bases outside the gene matches. Germline values: CDR1 SGHRS, CDR2 YFSETQ. There are 16 residues in the CDR3. CDR3 region: CASSLETSGRGETQYF. In nucleotides, the CDR3 is TGCGCCAGCAGCTTGGAAACCAGCGGGAGAGGAGAGACCCAGTACTTC.

This sequence joins TRBV6-5 and TRBJ2-7; the match to TRBD1 covers 9 bases. J lost 3 bases, V lost 4 bases, and 7 bases had no gene match. CDR3 length: 15 residues. Germline V gene lookup returns CDR1 MNHEY and CDR2 SVGAGI. The DNA for the CDR3 is TGTGCCAGCAGTTCATACAGGGGGCCGAACTACGAGCAGTACTTC. Protein: CASSSYRGPNYEQYF.